This TCR beta chain is from a study of blood T cell repertoires in COVID-19. Seattle participants joined during active infection and were tracked over time. Clones were read by immunoSEQ multiplex PCR, and TCRdb kept only the in-frame ones, dropping some. The sample includes roughly 300,000 clones, around 84% seen only once; the top ten take more than 1.2%. The clonotype originates from a human donor with COVID-19, enrolled during active disease. The donor label of this sample is uncertain. The source material was peripheral blood.

The CDR3 DNA follows: TGTGCCAGCAGCCAATTTCCGGGAGGTGAGAATGAGCAGTTCTTC. Amino acids: CASSQFPGGENEQFF. This chain joins TRBV3-1 (or the pseudogene TRBV3-2) and TRBJ2-1; 7 nucleotides align to TRBD2. The CDR3 spans 15 residues. V lost 2 bases to trimming and J lost 7 bases; unmatched junction nucleotides: 8. Germline CDR1 is LGHDT and CDR2 is YNNKEL (reference sequence).